The clone carrying this T cell receptor (beta chain) occurred once. Repertoires were generated with immunoSEQ multiplex PCR, while TCRdb's copy carries only in-frame clones and drops some. This sample has tens of thousands of clones, with just over 90% found just once. Germline values: CDR1 SGHNT, CDR2 YENEEA. The CDR3 is 17 amino acids. V was cut by 1 base and J by 1 base, with 16 bases left in between. This specimen comes from a study of T cell changes during pregnancy in multiple sclerosis. The chain uses TRBV11-3 and TRBJ1-1, with D perhaps matching TRBD1 (6 bases). The receptor was derived from a female donor with multiple sclerosis, enrolled in a pregnancy study. Sequencing used CD4+ T cells from peripheral blood mononuclear cells, obtained before pregnancy. This chain's CDR3 is CASSLARTEKSNTEAFF. CDR3 in DNA: TGTGCCAGCAGCTTAGCTAGGACAGAAAAATCGAACACTGAAGCTTTCTTT.